This TCR beta chain derives from a study of T cells in Graves' hyperthyroidism and ophthalmopathy. Findings of the study overall: Most clonotypes expanded in thyroid above 0.001 were likewise present in blood.

This clonotype was detected many times. What it recognizes is unknown. RNA transcripts yielded amplified TCR beta CDR3 regions. The study used the HTBI primer set for a first-round RT-PCR of the TCR CDR3. One entry per CDR3 protein results from TCRdb running MiXCR on the multiplex PCR reads. The table records about 270,000 distinct CDR3 sequences, roughly 15% of them present only once. Reasons for excluding patients were uncontrolled infection, other autoimmune disease, pregnancy or lactation. Each diagnosis was grounded in clinical symptoms, serum thyroxine and TRAb, thyroid ultrasound, and orbital computed tomography. The V end was cut by 6 bases, the J end by 8 bases, with 17 bases between. The CDR3 is 14 amino acids. Germline CDR1 DFQATT, CDR2 SNEGSKA (reference sequence).

Input material: blood. The TCR was taken from a woman aged 45-60 years with Graves' hyperthyroidism that later progressed to Graves' ophthalmopathy. The V call is TRBV20-1, the J call TRBJ2-6, with a weak D call TRBD1 (8 bases). The CDR3 DNA sequence: TGCAGTGCAGCGGGACAGGTCTTGACCAACGTCCTGACTTTC. Amino acids: CSAAGQVLTNVLTF.